The sequence of this T cell receptor beta chain was determined in a study of T-cell reconstitution after alpha-beta-depleted transplantation in children. The CDR3 spans 14 residues. The junction had 4 bases not matched to a gene; V was cut back by 2 bases and J by 4 bases. Germline-derived CDR1 and CDR2 are DFQATT and SNEGSKA (reference sequence). This clonotype was seen only a few times. TCRbeta library construction was performed incorporating unique molecular identifiers. TCRdb processed the PCR reads anew with MiXCR; each CDR3 protein has one entry. This sample has a few hundred thousand distinct CDR3 sequences, with 10% found just once.

The chain employs TRBV20-1 and TRBJ2-7; 11 nucleotides match TRBD2. Sequencing used PBMCs from the stem cell graft donor, obtained from the stem cell graft. The sequence derives from a human donor who donated a stem cell graft to a child with acute lymphoblastic leukemia. The CDR3: CSARKRLAGYEQYF. The CDR3 DNA sequence: TGCAGTGCTAGAAAGCGACTAGCGGGGTACGAGCAGTACTTC.